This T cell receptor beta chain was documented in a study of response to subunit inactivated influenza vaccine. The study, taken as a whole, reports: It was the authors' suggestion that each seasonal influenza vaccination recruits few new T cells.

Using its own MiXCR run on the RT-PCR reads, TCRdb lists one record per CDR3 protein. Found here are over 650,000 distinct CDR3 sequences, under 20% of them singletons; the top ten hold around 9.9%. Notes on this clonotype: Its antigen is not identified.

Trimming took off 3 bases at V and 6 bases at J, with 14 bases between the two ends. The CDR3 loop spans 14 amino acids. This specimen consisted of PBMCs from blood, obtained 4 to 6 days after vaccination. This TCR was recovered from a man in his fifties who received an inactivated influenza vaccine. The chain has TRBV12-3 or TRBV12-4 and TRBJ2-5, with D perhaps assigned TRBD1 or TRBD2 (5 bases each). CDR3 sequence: CASSLWGKRQTQYF. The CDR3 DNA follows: TGTGCCAGCAGTTTGTGGGGGAAGAGGCAGACCCAGTACTTC.